The present TCR beta chain was sequenced within a study of regulatory T cells in long-lasting Graves disease. Libraries of TCR beta came from iRepertoire HTBI primers plus Arm-PCR of CDR3 regions. Using its own MiXCR run on the multiplex PCR reads, TCRdb lists one record per CDR3 protein. The table records roughly 470,000 distinct CDR3 sequences, around 21% of them present only once. Germline V gene lookup returns CDR1 MDHEN and CDR2 SYDVKM. The CDR3 is made up of 15 amino acids. This clonotype was picked up many times. Sequence at one end of the junction differs from germline and may be a read error. The time point: persistent/refractory GD, antithyroid drugs over 5 years with positive TRAb. Generation of the TCR library employed RNA extracted from PBMCs.

The TCR comes from a female donor with Graves disease. The sample in question was peripheral blood mononuclear cells (PBMCs), obtained when the disease was refractory, from a patient treated with antithyroid drugs. This sequence joins TRBV28 and TRBJ1-2; TRBD1 matches 10 bases. The CDR3 sequence is CASSLWTGGDYGYTF. CDR3 nucleotides: TGTGCCAGCAGTCTATGGACAGGGGGGGACTATGGCTACACCTTC.